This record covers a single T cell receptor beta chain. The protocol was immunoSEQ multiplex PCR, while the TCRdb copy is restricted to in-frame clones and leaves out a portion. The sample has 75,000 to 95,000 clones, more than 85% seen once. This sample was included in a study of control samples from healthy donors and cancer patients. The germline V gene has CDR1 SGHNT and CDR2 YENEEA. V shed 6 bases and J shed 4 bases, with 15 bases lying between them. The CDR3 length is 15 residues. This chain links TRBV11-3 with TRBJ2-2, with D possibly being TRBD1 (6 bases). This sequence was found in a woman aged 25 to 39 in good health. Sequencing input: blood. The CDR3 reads CASSRGTGITGELFF. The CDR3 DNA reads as TGTGCCAGCAGTCGGGGAACAGGGATCACCGGGGAGCTGTTTTTT. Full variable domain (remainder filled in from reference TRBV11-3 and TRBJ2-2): EAGVVQSPRYKIIEKKQPVAFWCNPISGHNTLYWYLQNLGQGPELLIRYENEEAVDDSQLPKDRFSAERLKGVDSTLKIQPAELGDSAVYLCASSRGTGITGELFFGEGSRLTVL.